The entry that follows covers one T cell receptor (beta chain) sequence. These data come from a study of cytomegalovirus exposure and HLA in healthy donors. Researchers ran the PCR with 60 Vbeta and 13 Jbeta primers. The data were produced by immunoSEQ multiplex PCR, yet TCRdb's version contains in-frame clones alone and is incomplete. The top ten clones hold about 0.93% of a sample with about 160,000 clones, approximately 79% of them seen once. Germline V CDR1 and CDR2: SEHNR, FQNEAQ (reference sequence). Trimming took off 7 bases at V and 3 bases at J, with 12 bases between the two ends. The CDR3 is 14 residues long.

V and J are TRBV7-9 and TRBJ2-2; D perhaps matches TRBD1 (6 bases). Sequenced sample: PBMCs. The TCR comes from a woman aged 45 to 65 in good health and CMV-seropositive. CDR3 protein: CASMVWGHTGELFF. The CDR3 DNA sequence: TGTGCCAGCATGGTTTGGGGGCACACCGGGGAGCTGTTTTTT.